This T cell receptor (beta chain) was profiled in a study of blood T cell repertoires in COVID-19. In the study overall: From T cells, B-cell-depleted T cells, or PBMCs came the material, which was cDNA or gDNA.

Germline CDR1 is SGHVS and CDR2 is FQNEAQ. The CDR3 loop spans 18 amino acids. Trimming cost V 1 base and J 4 bases; bases outside gene matches: 8. The authors' processing: Reference gene primer amplification yielded estimated nucleated cell counts. Assay used: immunoSEQ multiplex PCR; TCRdb lists only in-frame clones, some missing. D and trimming were read from the DNA, whereas the V and J calls and clone size are those reported in that table. The sample shows around 260,000 clones, 80% to 85% of them seen only once. The Seattle patients, enrolled during active infection, were followed longitudinally.

The source is a person aged 70 to 80 with COVID-19, enrolled during active disease. The chain joins TRBV7-8 to TRBJ2-1; 12 bases agree with TRBD2. Sample: peripheral blood. The CDR3: CASSLVASGRAAYNEQFF. The CDR3 region has the DNA TGTGCCAGCAGCTTAGTCGCTAGCGGGAGGGCCGCGTACAATGAGCAGTTCTTC.